A selection of T cell receptor beta chains follows, all from one sample in a study of blood T cell repertoires in COVID-19. Using immunoSEQ multiplex PCR, the repertoire was profiled, and TCRdb retains in-frame clones only, with some absent. The table shows hundreds of thousands of clones, with approximately 85% occurring only once. The specimen sequenced was peripheral blood. These receptors all come from a woman of 80 years or more with COVID-19, enrolled during active disease. CDR3s include the opening cysteine and the closing phenylalanine or tryptophan. A D gene is named only where the DNA matches it firmly. Some rows mark clone size as missing; the rest say once, few, many or name a class of expanded clone.

abundance: -; v_gene: TRBV6-5; j_gene: TRBJ1-1; d_gene: -; CDR3aa: CASSYSEQKNTEAFF; CDR3nt: TGTGCCAGCAGTTACTCGGAGCAGAAGAACACTGAAGCTTTCTTT
abundance: -; v_gene: TRBV18; j_gene: TRBJ2-1; d_gene: TRBD2; CDR3aa: CASSPSWGGAYNEQFF; CDR3nt: TGTGCCAGCTCACCATCGTGGGGGGGAGCATACAATGAGCAGTTCTTC
abundance: -; v_gene: TRBV28; j_gene: TRBJ1-1; d_gene: TRBD1; CDR3aa: CASSANRGRNTEAFF; CDR3nt: TGTGCCAGCAGTGCCAACAGGGGGCGGAACACTGAAGCTTTCTTT
abundance: -; v_gene: TRBV5-1; j_gene: TRBJ2-5; d_gene: -; CDR3aa: CASRTENQETQYF; CDR3nt: TGCGCCAGCAGGACGGAGAACCAAGAGACCCAGTACTTC
abundance: -; v_gene: TRBV11-3; j_gene: TRBJ2-1; d_gene: -; CDR3aa: CASSSGFDYNEQFF; CDR3nt: TGTGCCAGCAGCTCAGGGTTTGATTACAATGAGCAGTTCTTC
abundance: -; v_gene: TRBV7-2; j_gene: TRBJ1-4; d_gene: -; CDR3aa: CASSLWRASRDEKLFF; CDR3nt: TGTGCCAGCAGCTTATGGAGGGCCTCAAGGGATGAAAAACTGTTTTTT
abundance: -; v_gene: TRBV7-2; j_gene: TRBJ2-1; d_gene: TRBD1; CDR3aa: CASKGGTGFYNEQFF; CDR3nt: TGTGCCAGCAAGGGGGGGACAGGGTTCTACAATGAGCAGTTCTTC
abundance: once; v_gene: TRBV13; j_gene: TRBJ2-2; d_gene: TRBD2; CDR3aa: CASSSNWGLAGADTGELFF; CDR3nt: TGTGCCAGCAGCTCTAACTGGGGACTAGCGGGGGCCGACACCGGGGAGCTGTTTTTT
abundance: -; v_gene: TRBV29-1; j_gene: TRBJ1-1; d_gene: -; CDR3aa: CSAAAGGTEAFF; CDR3nt: TGCAGCGCCGCGGCGGGAGGCACTGAAGCTTTCTTT
abundance: -; v_gene: TRBV13; j_gene: TRBJ2-2; d_gene: TRBD2; CDR3aa: CASSLLAGAQTGELFF; CDR3nt: TGTGCCAGCAGCTTACTAGCGGGGGCCCAAACCGGGGAGCTGTTTTTT
abundance: -; v_gene: TRBV9; j_gene: TRBJ1-2; d_gene: -; CDR3aa: CASSAPQASYGYTF; CDR3nt: TGTGCCAGCAGCGCCCCACAGGCCTCCTATGGCTACACCTTC
abundance: -; v_gene: TRBV5-1; j_gene: TRBJ2-3; d_gene: -; CDR3aa: CASSLYGDRTDTQYF; CDR3nt: TGCGCCAGCAGCTTGTACGGAGACCGCACAGATACGCAGTATTTT
abundance: -; v_gene: TRBV27; j_gene: TRBJ2-2; d_gene: -; CDR3aa: CASSYTGQNTGELFF; CDR3nt: TGTGCCAGCAGCTATACTGGGCAAAACACCGGGGAGCTGTTTTTT
abundance: -; v_gene: TRBV6-2/TRBV6-3; j_gene: TRBJ2-1; d_gene: -; CDR3aa: CASSPDSYDNEQFF; CDR3nt: TGTGCCAGCAGCCCCGACTCCTACGACAATGAGCAGTTCTTC
abundance: once; v_gene: TRBV10-3; j_gene: TRBJ1-5; d_gene: -; CDR3aa: CAISESIGPASGQPQHF; CDR3nt: TGTGCCATCAGTGAGTCTATTGGCCCAGCGTCGGGGCAGCCCCAGCATTTT
abundance: -; v_gene: TRBV7-9; j_gene: TRBJ1-1; d_gene: TRBD1; CDR3aa: CASSRTGAFTEAFF; CDR3nt: TGTGCCAGCAGTCGAACAGGGGCCTTCACTGAAGCTTTCTTT